The rows below give T cell receptor beta chains drawn from one sample of a study of blood T cell repertoires in COVID-19. Method: immunoSEQ multiplex PCR; TCRdb's copy keeps in-frame clones and lacks some. The table lists 250,000 or so clones, around 86% of them singletons. The sequencing input was peripheral blood. These TCRs come from a woman in her 70s with active or convalescent COVID-19. CDR3s include the opening cysteine and the closing phenylalanine or tryptophan. A D gene is named only where the DNA matches it firmly. Rows give clone size only sometimes, using once, few, many, or a class for an expanded clone.

TRBV29-1	-	TRBJ2-5	-	TGCAGCGGGACGAACAGACAGGAAGGGACCCAGTACTTC	CSGTNRQEGTQYF
TRBV12-3/TRBV12-4	-	TRBJ2-7	TRBD1	TGTGCCGCCGCCCAGGGGGCCGGTTACGAGCAGTACTTC	CAAAQGAGYEQYF
TRBV5-1	-	TRBJ2-7	TRBD1	TGCGCCAGCAGCCAACAGGGGGGCTCCTACGAGCAGTACTTC	CASSQQGGSYEQYF
TRBV27	-	TRBJ2-5	TRBD2	TGTGCCAGCAGTTTTATCTTGGGGGGGTCCCAGTACTTC	CASSFILGGSQYF
TRBV3-1/TRBV3-2	-	TRBJ2-5	TRBD1	TGTGCCAGCAGCCCAGGACAGGGGATGAGTCGGACCCAGTACTTC	CASSPGQGMSRTQYF
TRBV18	-	TRBJ1-2	-	TGTGCCAGCTCACCCGACAGCTACTATGGCTACACCTTC	CASSPDSYYGYTF
TRBV25-1	-	TRBJ1-4	-	TGTGCCAGCAGTGTGCCGTCGACAGGAGAAAAACTGTTTTTT	CASSVPSTGEKLFF
TRBV7-2	-	TRBJ1-2	-	TGTGCCAGCAGCGAAAGTAACAGGGTAGGCTACACCTTC	CASSESNRVGYTF
TRBV6-2/TRBV6-3	-	TRBJ1-2	-	TGTGCCAGCAGTTACCGAGGGGGAAACTATGGCTACACCTTC	CASSYRGGNYGYTF
TRBV24-1	-	TRBJ1-2	-	TGTGCCACCAGTGATCCCGGGACAAGACTCTATGGCTACACCTTC	CATSDPGTRLYGYTF
TRBV6-4	-	TRBJ1-4	TRBD1	TGTGCCAGCAGCCGGGACAGGGATGAAAAACTGTTTTTT	CASSRDRDEKLFF
TRBV5-1	-	TRBJ2-1	TRBD1	TGCGCCAGCAACCCCCCGGGTCCGGGACAGGCCGATTACAATGAGCAGTTCTTC	CASNPPGPGQADYNEQFF
TRBV25-1	-	TRBJ1-2	-	TGTGCCAGCAGTTTTGGGGGGGGGAATGGCTATGGCTACACCTTC	CASSFGGGNGYGYTF
TRBV7-9	-	TRBJ2-2	TRBD1	TGTGCCAGCAGGCCGGGACAGGGGCAAACCGGGGAGCTGTTTTTT	CASRPGQGQTGELFF
TRBV29-1	-	TRBJ2-5	-	TGCAGCGTTGGACAAATTCAAGAGACCCAGTACTTC	CSVGQIQETQYF
TRBV5-4	-	TRBJ2-3	-	TGTGCCAGCAGCTTGGTGGGGCCAGATACGCAGTATTTT	CASSLVGPDTQYF
TRBV5-4	-	TRBJ2-5	-	TGTGCCAGCAGCCCAGACGCGGGGACGGAGACCCAGTACTTC	CASSPDAGTETQYF
TRBV24-1	-	TRBJ2-2	TRBD2	TGTGCCACCAGTGAACCGGGACTAGGGGCCGGGGAGCTGTTTTTT	CATSEPGLGAGELFF
TRBV4-3	-	TRBJ1-2	-	TGCGCCAGCAGCCAAGACTTTACGGGGGGCGACTATGGCTACACCTTC	CASSQDFTGGDYGYTF
TRBV10-1	-	TRBJ2-7	TRBD1	TGCGCCAGCAGTGCCTGGACAGGGTCCTACGAGCAGTACTTC	CASSAWTGSYEQYF
TRBV21-1	-	TRBJ1-2	-	TGTGCCAGCAGCGCGGACGGCACAGGGTTAAACTATGGCTACACCTTC	CASSADGTGLNYGYTF
TRBV9	few	TRBJ2-1	TRBD1	TGTGCCAGCAGCGCTGGACAGGGAAACCACAATGAGCAGTTCTTC	CASSAGQGNHNEQFF
TRBV7-6	-	TRBJ2-7	TRBD1	TGTGCCAGCACCCCTAGGACAGGTCCCTCCTACGAGCAGTACTTC	CASTPRTGPSYEQYF
TRBV5-5	-	TRBJ2-1	TRBD2	TGTGCCAGCAGCTTCAGAGCGGGGGGCCGGGGTGAGCAGTTCTTC	CASSFRAGGRGEQFF
TRBV6-6	once	TRBJ1-4	TRBD1	TGTGCCAGCAGTAGCGGGACAGGCCTTAATGAAAAACTGTTTTTT	CASSSGTGLNEKLFF
TRBV9	-	TRBJ2-7	TRBD2	TGTGCCAGCAGCGTAAGCGGGGGTACTTACGAGCAGTACTTC	CASSVSGGTYEQYF
TRBV24-1	-	TRBJ1-2	-	TGTGCCACCAGTGATAAGTTCACAGGGCCTAAGGACTATGGCTACACCTTC	CATSDKFTGPKDYGYTF
TRBV12-3/TRBV12-4	-	TRBJ1-6	TRBD1	TGTGCCAGCATTACAGGGGGCCGGGCACCCCTCCACTTT	CASITGGRAPLHF
TRBV20-1	-	TRBJ1-3	-	TGCAGTGGGAGGTCTGGAAACACCATATATTTT	CSGRSGNTIYF
TRBV7-2	-	TRBJ1-5	-	TGTGCCAGCAGCTTAGGGTCGAGCCACAATCAGCCCCAGCATTTT	CASSLGSSHNQPQHF
TRBV5-1	-	TRBJ2-1	-	TGCGCCAGCAGCCTAAGCAATGAGCAGTTCTTC	CASSLSNEQFF
TRBV20-1	-	TRBJ1-4	-	TGCAGTGCTAGTCTCCTCCACGGGAATGAAAAACTGTTTTTT	CSASLLHGNEKLFF
TRBV7-2	-	TRBJ2-7	-	TGTGCCAGCAGCTTAGTCGGTGCAACCTACGAGCAGTACTTC	CASSLVGATYEQYF
TRBV5-8	-	TRBJ1-5	-	TGTGCCAGCAGCCTTCTTCTGAATCAGCCCCAGCATTTT	CASSLLLNQPQHF
TRBV27	-	TRBJ2-4	-	TGTGCCAGCAGTTTTCCGGGACATAACATTCAGTACTTC	CASSFPGHNIQYF
TRBV27	-	TRBJ1-6	TRBD1	TGTGCCAGCAGCAGAGGGGGCGTGAGGATTTCACCCCTCCACTTT	CASSRGGVRISPLHF
TRBV5-1	-	TRBJ1-2	TRBD1	TGCGCCAGCAGCTCTACAGGGGTGGGTGGCTACACCTTC	CASSSTGVGGYTF
TRBV2	-	TRBJ2-5	-	TGTGCCAGCAGTAGGGGGACCCAGTACTTC	CASSRGTQYF
TRBV12-3/TRBV12-4	-	TRBJ1-1	-	TGTGCCAGCAGTTCTACCGAAGCTTTCTTT	CASSSTEAFF
TRBV11-1	once	TRBJ2-1	TRBD2	TGTGCCAGCAGCTTCTCGACTAGCGAGCAGTTCTTC	CASSFSTSEQFF
TRBV21-1	few	TRBJ1-2	-	TGTGCCAGCAGCAAAGTCGCGGCCCGCTATGGCTACACCTTC	CASSKVAARYGYTF
TRBV7-9	-	TRBJ2-7	TRBD1	TGTGCCAGCAGCACGGGACAGCCGACCTACGAGCAGTACTTC	CASSTGQPTYEQYF
TRBV3-1/TRBV3-2	-	TRBJ2-7	-	TGTGCCAACGAGACTAGTGTCTACGAGCAGTACTTC	CANETSVYEQYF
TRBV10-3	-	TRBJ1-2	-	TGTGCCATCAGTGCCATCAGTTCAGATAACTATGGCTACACCTTC	CAISAISSDNYGYTF
TRBV29-1	-	TRBJ2-7	TRBD1	TGCAGCGTTGACATTACTTCCCGGACAGGGCTCAACGAGCAGTACTTC	CSVDITSRTGLNEQYF
TRBV10-1	few	TRBJ2-1	-	TGCGCCAGCAGTCAGGGGTATGAGCAGTTCTTC	CASSQGYEQFF
TRBV14	-	TRBJ1-1	-	TGTGCCAGCAGCCCCCAAAGAGGAGGGGCTGAAGCTTTCTTT	CASSPQRGGAEAFF
TRBV5-4	-	TRBJ1-2	-	TGTGCCAGCAGCTTGTTGACAGGAGGTTATGGCTACACCTTC	CASSLLTGGYGYTF